This T cell receptor beta chain comes out of a study of T cell responses to AZD1222 COVID-19 vaccine (dated by TCRdb to about 2021). Study-level background: AZD1222 recipients given second doses at about 4 weeks or at about 12 weeks were pooled, since spike-specific TCR depth and breadth were not found to differ between the two schedules. A total of 230 to 250 trial participants underwent TCR sequencing, of whom some 200 had received two doses of AZD1222 and 26 had received two doses of the MenACWY control vaccine. Trial participants were enrolled by age into subgroups of 18-55, 56-69 and 70-plus years, and around 150, 29 and 61 TCR-sequenced participants, respectively, were included in these subgroups.

A remark on this clone: Its antigen remains unidentified. The record has no base qualities; no much larger clone is one base away.

The CDR3 regions of human TCRbeta chains were analyzed by immunosequencing. As for the original processing: TCRs in the repertoires were compared against a reference library of SARS-CoV-2-specific TCRs that had been generated with the MIRA antigen-specificity platform. Breadth was defined as the fraction of unique TCRs that were SARS-CoV-2-associated. Depth was defined as the fraction of total T cells that were SARS-CoV-2-associated. Each spike-specific TCR was assigned to its reactive spike region and to a CD4 or CD8 class using the MIRA data. Log10-transformed breadth and depth values were compared by one-way ANOVA with Sidak's multiple comparisons tests. Not all clones reach the TCRdb copy of this immuneACCESS table, which keeps in-frame sequences only. Checked studies attribute under half of the gap to unresolved V genes and leave the rest unexplained. The D gene and trimming were derived from the DNA, and the V and J assignments and clone size from that table. This sample lists fewer than 150,000 clones; about 80% were detected once. The top ten clonotypes cover 4.1% of the sample.

What the authors observed across the whole study: Participants were mostly white British, with more females than males. The authors suggested clonal diversity may have been underestimated. Because no day 14 peak-response samples were available, repertoires were characterized only after the peak T cell response. Only 5 to 7 AZD1222 recipients were SARS-CoV-2 seropositive at baseline, limiting conclusions about previously exposed vaccinees. The whole spike protein was spanned by vaccine-associated CD4 TCRs, and dominant responses were seen in regions 160-218 and 743-854. Reportedly, close to half of the unique spike-specific TCRs recognized epitopes lying outside the regions that are mutated in the B.1.351 and B.1.1.7 variants. The 56-69-year group was small, and its depth increase did not reach significance, likely because of low power. Spike-specific TCR breadth and depth rose significantly after two AZD1222 doses compared with day 0 and with MenACWY recipients.

The time point label corresponds to: baseline before first vaccination. Vaccinee samples were obtained from the UK trials COV001 and COV002, which included a single-blind randomized controlled phase 2/3 trial of AZD1222 (ChAdOx1 nCoV-19) in healthy adults. For TCRbeta chain sequencing, PBMC samples were collected from trial participants at day 0 and at day 28 after the second dose. The clonotype originates from an adult in good health. The material was peripheral blood, obtained on day 0 of AZD1222 vaccination.

The CDR3 has the sequence CASSPIGGGNEQFF. The sequenced DNA is TGTGCCAGCAGCCCCATAGGGGGGGGTAATGAGCAGTTCTTC. The receptor chain draws on TRBV13 and TRBJ2-1; a weak D assignment points to TRBD2 (7 bases agree). V loses 5 bases, J loses 7 bases, and the germline ends lie 15 bases apart. The CDR3 starts with the cysteine, ends with the phenylalanine, and has 14 residues. The sequence is cut down to CDR3 DNA, 42 bases in frame from base 1. As encoded in the germline V gene (reference sequence), CDR1 is PRHDT while CDR2 is FYEKMQ.